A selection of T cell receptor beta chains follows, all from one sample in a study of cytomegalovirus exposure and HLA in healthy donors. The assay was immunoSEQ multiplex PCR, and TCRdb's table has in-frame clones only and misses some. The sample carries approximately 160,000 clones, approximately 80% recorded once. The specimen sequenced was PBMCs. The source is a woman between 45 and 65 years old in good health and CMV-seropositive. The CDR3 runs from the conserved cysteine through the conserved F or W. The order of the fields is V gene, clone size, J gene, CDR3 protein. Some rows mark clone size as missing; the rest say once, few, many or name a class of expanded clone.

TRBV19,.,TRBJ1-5,CASSIGDRVNQPQHF
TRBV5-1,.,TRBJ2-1,CASSVGTVYNEQFF
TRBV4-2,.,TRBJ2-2,CASSQDAGGAGELFF
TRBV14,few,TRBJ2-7,CASSQGIGTGKVAEQYF
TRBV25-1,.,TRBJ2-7,CASRTFYEQYF
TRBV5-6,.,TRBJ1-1,CASSLPVITEAFF
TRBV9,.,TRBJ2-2,CASSVAANTGELFF
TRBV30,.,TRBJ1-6,CAWTLGQGGSPLHF
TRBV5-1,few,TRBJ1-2,CASSLRPRDDGYTF
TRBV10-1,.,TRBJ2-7,CASSEREGLTTYEQYF
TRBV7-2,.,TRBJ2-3,CASSLVVAGGPDTQYF
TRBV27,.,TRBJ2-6,CASSRASGVPGANVLTF
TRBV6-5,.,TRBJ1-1,CASSSPGGEGTEAFF
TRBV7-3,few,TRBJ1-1,CASSLDRLNTEAFF
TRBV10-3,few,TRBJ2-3,CAIGGVSDTQYF
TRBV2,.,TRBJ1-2,CASRGGAQEYYGYTF